This T cell receptor (beta chain) was sequenced for a study of metastatic and nonmetastatic thyroid tumors. In the study overall: Blood and tumor or nodule tissue repertoires from malignant and benign thyroid patients were compared.

Authors' methods: In papillary thyroid cancer, a distant-metastasis classifier was built using CDR3 differences across clinicopathological groups. TCRdb re-clonotyped the PCR reads via MiXCR. For this entry, the V and J calls and clone size follow TCRdb and not the study's own pipeline. The table has roughly 36,000 clones, 25% to 30% seen once. In the case of this clone: What it binds is unknown.

None of the patients had undergone any treatment ahead of thyroid surgery. The CDR3 extends over 11 amino acids. In germline, CDR1 is DFQATT, CDR2 SNEGSKA (reference sequence). V gave up 3 bases and J gave up 8 bases, with 10 bases separating them. Study-wide results and limits: The study reportedly found significantly higher TCR beta diversity in malignant thyroid tumors than benign nodules, in blood and tumor.

The sequencing input was blood. The sequence came from a female donor with papillary thyroid cancer or a benign thyroid nodule (not recorded which). Some clones in this sample may be carry-over from other donors' samples. V usage is TRBV20-1 and J usage is TRBJ1-1, with no clear D. The CDR3 loop reads CSASLGREAFF. CDR3 DNA sequence: TGCAGTGCTAGCTTGGGGAGAGAAGCTTTCTTT.